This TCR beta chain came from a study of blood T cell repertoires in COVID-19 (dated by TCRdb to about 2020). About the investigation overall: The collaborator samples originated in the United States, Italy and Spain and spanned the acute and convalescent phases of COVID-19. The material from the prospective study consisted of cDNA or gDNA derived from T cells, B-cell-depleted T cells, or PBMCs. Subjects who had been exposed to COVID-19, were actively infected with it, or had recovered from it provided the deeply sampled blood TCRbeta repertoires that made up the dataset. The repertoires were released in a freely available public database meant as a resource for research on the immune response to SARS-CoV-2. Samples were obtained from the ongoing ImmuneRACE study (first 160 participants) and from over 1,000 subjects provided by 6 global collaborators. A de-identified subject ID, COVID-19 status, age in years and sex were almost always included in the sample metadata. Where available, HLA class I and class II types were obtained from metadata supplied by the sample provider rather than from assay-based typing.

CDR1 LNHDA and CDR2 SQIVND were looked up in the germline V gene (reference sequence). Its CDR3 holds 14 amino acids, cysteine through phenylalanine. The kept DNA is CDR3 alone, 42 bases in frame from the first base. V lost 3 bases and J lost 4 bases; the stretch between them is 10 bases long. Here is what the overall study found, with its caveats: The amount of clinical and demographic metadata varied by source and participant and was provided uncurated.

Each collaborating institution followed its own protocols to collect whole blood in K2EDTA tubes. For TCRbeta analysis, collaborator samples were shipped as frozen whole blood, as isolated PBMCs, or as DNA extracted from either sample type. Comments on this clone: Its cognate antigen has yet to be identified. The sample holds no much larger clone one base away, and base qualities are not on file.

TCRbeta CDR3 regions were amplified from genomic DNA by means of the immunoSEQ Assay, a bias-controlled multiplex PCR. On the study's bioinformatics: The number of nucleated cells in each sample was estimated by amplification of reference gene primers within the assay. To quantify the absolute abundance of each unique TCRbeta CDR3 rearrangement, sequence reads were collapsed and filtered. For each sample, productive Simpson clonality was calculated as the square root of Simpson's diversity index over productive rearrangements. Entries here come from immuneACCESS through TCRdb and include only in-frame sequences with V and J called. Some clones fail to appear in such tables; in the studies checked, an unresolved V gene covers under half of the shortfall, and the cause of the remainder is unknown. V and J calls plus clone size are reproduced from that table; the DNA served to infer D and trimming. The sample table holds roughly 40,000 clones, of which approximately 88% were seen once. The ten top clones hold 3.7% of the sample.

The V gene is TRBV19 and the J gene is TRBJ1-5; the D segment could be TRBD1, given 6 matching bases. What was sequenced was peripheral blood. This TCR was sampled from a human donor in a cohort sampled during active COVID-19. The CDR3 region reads CASSILTGNQPQHF. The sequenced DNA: TGTGCCAGTAGTATCCTCACAGGGAATCAGCCCCAGCATTTT.